This paragraph covers one T cell receptor (beta chain) sequence. What it binds is not known. CDR3 length: 13 amino acids. V was pared by 2 bases and J by 3 bases, with 8 bases between. From germline, CDR1 is SGHVS and CDR2 FQNEAQ. These data originate in a study of cytomegalovirus exposure and HLA in healthy donors. The PCR made use of 60 Vbeta and 13 Jbeta primers. TCRdb's table, derived via immunoSEQ multiplex PCR, lists solely in-frame clones and lacks some. The sample has 95,000 to 150,000 clones, roughly 82% seen once; the top ten hold more than 1.4%. Findings and caveats of the study: Cytomegalovirus association was listed for 164 TCR beta chains.

The J gene is TRBJ2-7, the V gene TRBV7-8, with a weak D call TRBD1 (6 bases). The TCR sequence derives from a woman aged 18-30 years in good health and CMV-seronegative. The sample comprised PBMCs. The CDR3 DNA reads TGTGCCAGCAGCTTATCCAGGGGCTACGAGCAGTACTTC. It yields the protein CASSLSRGYEQYF.